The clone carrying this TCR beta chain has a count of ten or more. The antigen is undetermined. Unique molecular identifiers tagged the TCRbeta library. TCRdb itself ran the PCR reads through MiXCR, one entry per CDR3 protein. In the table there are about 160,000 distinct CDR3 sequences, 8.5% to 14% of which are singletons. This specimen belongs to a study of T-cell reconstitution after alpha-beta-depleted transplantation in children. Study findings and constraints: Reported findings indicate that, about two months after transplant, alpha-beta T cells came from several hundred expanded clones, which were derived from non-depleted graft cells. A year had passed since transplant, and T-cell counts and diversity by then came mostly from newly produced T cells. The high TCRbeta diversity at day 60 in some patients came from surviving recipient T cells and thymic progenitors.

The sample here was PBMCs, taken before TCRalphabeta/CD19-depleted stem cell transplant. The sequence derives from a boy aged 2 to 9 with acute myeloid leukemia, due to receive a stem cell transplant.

CDR3 in amino acids: CATSRDVGDQPQHF. The CDR3 nucleotides read TGTGCCACCAGCAGAGATGTGGGGGATCAGCCCCAGCATTTT. J is TRBJ1-5 and V is TRBV15; possible D gene TRBD1, 5 bases. Trimming cost V 0 bases and J 5 bases, with 8 bases left between them. The CDR3 is made up of 14 amino acids. CDR1 is LNHNV and CDR2 is YYDKDF in the germline V gene (reference sequence). The complete variable domain, with remaining parts taken from reference TRBV15 and TRBJ1-5, reads DAMVIQNPRYQVTQFGKPVTLSCSQTLNHNVMYWYQQKSSQAPKLLFHYYDKDFNNEADTPDNFQSRRPNTSFCFLDIRSPGLGDTAMYLCATSRDVGDQPQHFGDGTRLSIL.